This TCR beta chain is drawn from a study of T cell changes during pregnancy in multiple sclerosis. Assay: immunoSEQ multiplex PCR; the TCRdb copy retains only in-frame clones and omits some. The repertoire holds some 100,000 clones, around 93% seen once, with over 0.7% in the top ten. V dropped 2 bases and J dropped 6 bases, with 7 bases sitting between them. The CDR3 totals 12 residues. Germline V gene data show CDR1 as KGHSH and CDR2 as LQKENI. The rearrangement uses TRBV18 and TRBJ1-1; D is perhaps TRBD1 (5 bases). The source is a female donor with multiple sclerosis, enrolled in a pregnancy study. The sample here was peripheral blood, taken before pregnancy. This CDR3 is CASSPGDSEAFF. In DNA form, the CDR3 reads TGTGCCAGCTCACCAGGGGACTCTGAAGCTTTCTTT.